This TCR beta chain comes out of a study of metastatic and nonmetastatic thyroid tumors. Study at large: The authors compared repertoires across blood and tumor or nodule tissue from malignant and benign thyroid patients. The study, taken as a whole, reports: Compared with benign nodules, malignant thyroid tumors were reported to have significantly higher TCR beta diversity in both blood and tumor.

Notes on this clone: Antigen specificity is unknown.

TCRdb reassembled clones from the PCR reads with MiXCR. The table lists tens of thousands of clones, roughly 30% of them singletons. CDR3 length: 16 residues. Trimming removed 5 bases at V and 0 bases at J, with 17 bases between. Germline CDR1 reads LNHDA; CDR2 reads SQIVND (reference sequence). Thyroid surgery had not been preceded by any treatment in any patient. This clonotype originated in a female donor with papillary thyroid cancer or a benign thyroid nodule (not recorded which). Some clones in this sample may be carry-over from other donors' samples. The V and J genes are TRBV19 and TRBJ2-7, with D maybe TRBD1 (6 bases). Sequencing was performed on blood. As DNA, the CDR3 is TGTGCCAGTAGTCCCCACCAGGACAGATACTCCTACGAGCAGTACTTC. Protein product: CASSPHQDRYSYEQYF.